This T cell receptor beta chain was captured by sequencing in a study of identifying expanded T cells in peripheral blood. V shed 3 bases and J 0 bases; nucleotides not matched to a gene: 4. The CDR3 length is 16 residues. The germline gives CDR1 SGHNT, CDR2 YYREEE (reference sequence). The data were produced by immunoSEQ multiplex PCR, yet TCRdb's version contains in-frame clones alone and is incomplete. This repertoire shows around 57,000 clones, over 75% found once; its top ten account for around 4.8%. As concerns this clone: What it binds is unknown.

Findings of the study overall: Technical replicates showed 0.9 to 1.5 changed clones; about two weeks 15 to 20; four weeks 19. Two-week clone count variance significantly increased as total template count grew.

No infections or other immune events were documented during collection. J is TRBJ1-1 and V is TRBV5-4; 11 bases are a match to TRBD1. This clonotype was obtained from a person between 18 and 69 years old in good health. The sequenced material came from blood. CDR3: CASSSGQGALNTEAFF. The CDR3 DNA is TGTGCCAGCAGCTCTGGACAGGGGGCTTTGAACACTGAAGCTTTCTTT.